This T cell receptor beta chain was recovered during a study of CD8 T cells in ankylosing spondylitis. The CDR3 extends over 14 amino acids. The V gene's germline CDR1 is MGHRA and CDR2 YSYEKL. Trimming pared 0 bases from V and 6 bases from J, leaving 8 bases between. In TCRdb, the 5' RACE reads were re-called with MiXCR into one record per CDR3 protein. The sample contains roughly 180,000 distinct CDR3 sequences, just over 9.5% of which appear only once. This receptor was obtained from a female donor with ankylosing spondylitis or in good health (not recorded which). The chain recombines TRBV4-1 with TRBJ2-2; D is perhaps TRBD1 (6 bases). The specimen was blood, either unsorted or a sorted T cell fraction (not recorded which). CDR3 nucleotides: TGCGCCAGCAGCCAAGAACAGGGAGCCGGGGAGCTGTTTTTT. This encodes CASSQEQGAGELFF.